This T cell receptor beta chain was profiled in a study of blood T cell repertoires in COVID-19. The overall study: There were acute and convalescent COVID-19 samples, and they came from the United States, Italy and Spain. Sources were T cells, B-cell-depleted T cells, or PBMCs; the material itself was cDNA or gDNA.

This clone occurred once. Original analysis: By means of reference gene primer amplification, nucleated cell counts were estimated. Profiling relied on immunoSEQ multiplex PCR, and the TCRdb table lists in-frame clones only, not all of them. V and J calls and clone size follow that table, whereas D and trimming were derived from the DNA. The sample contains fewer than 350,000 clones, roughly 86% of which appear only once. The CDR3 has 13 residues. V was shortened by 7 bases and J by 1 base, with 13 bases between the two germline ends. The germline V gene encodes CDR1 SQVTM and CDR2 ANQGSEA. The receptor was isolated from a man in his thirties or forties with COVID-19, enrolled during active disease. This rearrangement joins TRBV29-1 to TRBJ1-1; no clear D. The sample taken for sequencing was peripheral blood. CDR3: CSAQWAPNTEAFF. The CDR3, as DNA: TGCAGCGCCCAGTGGGCACCGAACACTGAAGCTTTCTTT.